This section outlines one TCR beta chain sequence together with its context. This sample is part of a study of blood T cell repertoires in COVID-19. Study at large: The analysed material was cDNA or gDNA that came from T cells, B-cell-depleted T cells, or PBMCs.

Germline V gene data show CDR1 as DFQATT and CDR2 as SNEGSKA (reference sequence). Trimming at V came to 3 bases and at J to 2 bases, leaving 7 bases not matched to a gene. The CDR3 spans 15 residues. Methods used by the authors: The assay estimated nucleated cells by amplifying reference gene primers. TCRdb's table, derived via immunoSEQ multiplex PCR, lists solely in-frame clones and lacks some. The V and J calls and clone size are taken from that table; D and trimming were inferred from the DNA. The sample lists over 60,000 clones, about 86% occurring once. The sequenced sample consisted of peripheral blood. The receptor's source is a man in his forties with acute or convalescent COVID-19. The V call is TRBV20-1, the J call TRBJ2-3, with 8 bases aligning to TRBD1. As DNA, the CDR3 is TGCAGTGCTAGTGCCTCGGACAGGGCCACAGATACGCAGTATTTT. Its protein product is CSASASDRATDTQYF.